The following is a T cell receptor (beta chain) sequence with its context. No antigen is known for it. The data were taken from a study of regulatory T cells in long-lasting Graves disease. The study's findings and limits: Between persistent patients, around 2,900 public clonotypes were shared, exceeding the roughly 1,000 shared between new patients. Repertoires from persistent disease leaned toward TRBV28, TRBJ1-2 and TRBJ2-5.

Specified time point: persistent/refractory GD, antithyroid drugs over 5 years with positive TRAb. PBMC-derived RNA was used for the TCR library. The diagnosis of Graves' disease used American Thyroid Association guidelines. One endocrinology department in Xi'an, China, was where patients came from. The CDR3 has 15 amino acids. Germline values: CDR1 MNHNS, CDR2 SASEGT. V was cut by 7 bases and J by 4 bases, with 18 bases left in between. Through Arm-PCR of CDR3 regions and iRepertoire HTBI primers, TCR beta libraries were built. TCRdb re-analysed the multiplex PCR reads in MiXCR, keeping a single row per CDR3 protein. Here the sample spans more than 350,000 distinct CDR3 sequences, around 20% being singletons.

The genes are TRBV6-1 and TRBJ2-3, with no clear D. The sequenced sample was peripheral blood mononuclear cells (PBMCs), obtained when the disease was refractory, from a patient treated with antithyroid drugs. The clonotype comes from a female donor with Graves disease. The CDR3 region has the DNA TGTGCCAGCACCAGCCGGTCGGTGGAACCAGATACGCAGTATTTT. Protein: CASTSRSVEPDTQYF.